These 18 T cell receptor beta chains were all obtained from the same sample, sequenced in a study of T-cell reconstitution after alpha-beta-depleted transplantation in children. Unique molecular identifiers were used in preparing the TCRbeta library. TCRdb re-called the PCR reads through MiXCR, storing one row per CDR3 protein. The sample has fewer than 550,000 distinct CDR3 sequences; roughly 16% are singletons. Sequenced material: PBMCs, mostly from graft donor cells, taken 360 days after TCRalphabeta/CD19-depleted stem cell transplant. The receptors derive from a boy younger than two who had a stem cell transplant for Wiskott-Aldrich syndrome, so the T cells may come from the graft donor.

V and J are TRBV20-1 and TRBJ1-6; maybe TRBD1 (5 bases). The CDR3 totals 14 residues. The germline gives CDR1 DFQATT, CDR2 SNEGSKA (reference sequence). V was trimmed by 4 bases and J by 9 bases, leaving 16 bases between them. CDR3 in amino acids: CSAKEQGGGSPLHF. For the CDR3, the DNA is TGCAGTGCTAAGGAGCAGGGAGGAGGTTCACCCCTCCACTTT.

Only a few counts were recorded for this clonotype. The chain links TRBV5-6 to TRBJ2-6; 7 bases align to TRBD1. CDR1 SGHDT and CDR2 YYEEEE come from the germline V gene. The trim removed 4 bases at V and 3 bases at J, leaving 4 bases unmatched. The CDR3 is 15 residues long. The CDR3 nucleotides read TGTGCCAGCAGCCCAGGGGGTTTTGGGGCCAACGTCCTGACTTTC. Residues: CASSPGGFGANVLTF.

The chain couples TRBV7-6 to TRBJ2-7, with 7 bases fitting TRBD2. V gave up 5 bases and J gave up 0 bases; unmatched junction bases: 7. Germline lookup yields CDR1 SGHVS and CDR2 FNYEAQ. The CDR3 covers 15 residues. Here the CDR3 reads CASSLGLGDSYEQYF. The CDR3 DNA is TGTGCCAGCAGCCTCGGACTAGGGGACTCCTACGAGCAGTACTTC.

The table lists this clonotype with a count of one. The genes are TRBV20-1 and TRBJ2-3, with 12 bases matching TRBD2. This CDR3 contains 18 residues. The ends lost 1 base at V and 3 bases at J; junction bases unmatched: 11. Germline V lookup: CDR1 DFQATT, CDR2 SNEGSKA (reference sequence). In DNA, the CDR3 is TGCAGTGCTAGAGTCCCCCCTCTAGCGGGAGGGAAAACAGATACGCAGTATTTT. It yields the protein CSARVPPLAGGKTDTQYF.

The rearrangement links TRBV27 to TRBJ2-7; maybe TRBD2 (8 bases). CDR1 MNHEY and CDR2 SMNVEV come from the germline V gene (reference sequence). V shed 3 bases and J shed 4 bases, with 28 bases lying between them. This CDR3 is built from 19 residues. CDR3 loop: CASSFVRDREAGAPYEQYF. CDR3 DNA sequence: TGTGCCAGCAGTTTTGTCCGGGACAGAGAAGCGGGAGCTCCATACGAGCAGTACTTC.

This rearrangement joins TRBV6-4 to TRBJ2-2; 8 nucleotides match TRBD2. From germline, CDR1 is MRHNA and CDR2 SNTAGT. This CDR3 has 14 amino acids. J was trimmed by 6 bases and V by 4 bases; bases with no gene match: 4. CDR3 sequence: CASSVDGGAGELFF. The CDR3 nucleotides read TGTGCCAGCAGTGTTGACGGGGGGGCCGGGGAGCTGTTTTTT.

This clonotype was counted once. V usage is TRBV12-3 or TRBV12-4 and J usage is TRBJ2-2; D tentatively fits TRBD1 or TRBD2 (5 bases each). Between the trimmed V and J ends, which lost 3 bases and 3 bases, there was a span of 11 bases. This CDR3 has 15 amino acids. The CDR3 is CASSFGDPYTGELFF. The CDR3 DNA follows: TGTGCCAGCAGTTTCGGGGACCCATACACCGGGGAGCTGTTTTTT.

The rearrangement uses TRBV7-9 and TRBJ2-7; 11 bases align to TRBD2. Germline V gives CDR1 SEHNR, CDR2 FQNEAQ (reference sequence). CDR3 length: 17 amino acids. J lost 3 bases, V lost 2 bases, and 9 bases had no gene match. CDR3: CASSLRLAGGVFYEQYF. CDR3 nucleotides: TGTGCCAGCAGCTTACGGCTAGCGGGAGGCGTTTTCTACGAGCAGTACTTC.

Only one count was recorded for this clonotype. The rearrangement uses TRBV2 and TRBJ2-7, with TRBD1 matching 8 bases. V lost 6 bases to trimming and J lost 4 bases; unmatched junction nucleotides: 8. The CDR3 has 14 amino acids. CDR1 is SNHLY and CDR2 is FYNNEI in the germline V gene. The DNA for the CDR3 is TGTGCCAGCAGCAAGGACAGGGCCCTATACGAGCAGTACTTC. It specifies CASSKDRALYEQYF.

The chain links TRBV25-1 to TRBJ2-6; the match to TRBD1 covers 10 bases. Germline values: CDR1 MGHDK, CDR2 SYGVNS. V lost 3 bases to trimming and J lost 7 bases; unmatched junction nucleotides: 6. CDR3 length equals 16 residues. CDR3: CASSDLGTGDANVLTF. CDR3 DNA sequence: TGTGCCAGCAGTGACCTTGGGACAGGGGACGCCAACGTCCTGACTTTC. Full variable domain (outside the CDR3, taken from reference TRBV25-1 and TRBJ2-6): EADIYQTPRYLVIGTGKKITLECSQTMGHDKMYWYQQDPGMELHLIHYSYGVNSTEKGDLSSESTVSRIRTEHFPLTLESARPSHTSQYLCASSDLGTGDANVLTFGAGSRLTVL.

This clonotype was observed a handful of times. The rearrangement uses TRBV6-5 and TRBJ1-4, with D possibly TRBD1 on 6 matching bases. The CDR3 extends over 17 amino acids. V lost 4 bases to trimming and J lost 1 base, with 16 bases between them. Germline V gene data show CDR1 as MNHEY and CDR2 as SVGAGI. The CDR3 spells CASSFIQGSGTNEKLFF. CDR3 nucleotides: TGTGCCAGCAGTTTTATACAGGGATCTGGAACTAATGAAAAACTGTTTTTT.

This sequence joins TRBV5-1 and TRBJ1-6; D remains unclear. The CDR3 is made up of 14 amino acids. CDR1 is SGHRS and CDR2 is YFSETQ in the germline V gene. V lost 7 bases and J 8 bases, leaving 16 bases between the germline ends. CDR3 nucleotides: TGCGCCAGCCGCAGGTGGGCCCCAGATTCACCCCTCCACTTT. Amino acid sequence: CASRRWAPDSPLHF.

The table lists this clonotype with a few counts. The J gene is TRBJ2-2, the V gene TRBV5-4, with TRBD2 identical over 14 bases. This CDR3 is built from 19 residues. With V trimmed by 2 bases and J by 6 bases, 12 bases remained unmatched. Germline CDR1 is SGHNT and CDR2 is YYREEE (reference sequence). CDR3 DNA: TGTGCCAGCAGCTTAATTTTCGGTCGGGGACTAGCGGGAGCCGGGGAGCTGTTTTTT. Its protein product is CASSLIFGRGLAGAGELFF.

This clonotype was counted only a few times. J is TRBJ2-3 and V is TRBV5-1; D gene uncertain. CDR1 and CDR2 from the germline V gene are SGHRS and YFSETQ. V lost 2 bases to trimming and J lost 6 bases, with 16 bases between them. CDR3 length: 15 amino acids. The CDR3, as DNA: TGCGCCAGCAGCTTCCTGTCCCCGGAATCCGATACGCAGTATTTT. This sequence encodes CASSFLSPESDTQYF. The full variable domain, rest sourced from reference TRBV5-1 and TRBJ2-3, is KAGVTQTPRYLIKTRGQQVTLSCSPISGHRSVSWYQQTPGQGLQFLFEYFSETQRNKGNFPGRFSGRQFSNSRSEMNVSTLELGDSALYLCASSFLSPESDTQYFGPGTRLTVL.

The V and J genes are TRBV11-2 and TRBJ2-3; no firm D call. There are 12 residues in the CDR3. Germline CDR1 and CDR2: SGHAT and FQNNGV. Deletions cut 4 bases from V and 6 bases from J, with 8 bases between. The CDR3 spells CASSSTSDTQYF. CDR3 nucleotide sequence: TGTGCCAGCAGCTCGACTTCGGATACGCAGTATTTT.

This clonotype occurred a few times. This chain links TRBV28 with TRBJ2-2; TRBD2 aligns across 8 bases. The germline V gene has CDR1 MDHEN and CDR2 SYDVKM. The V gene end was trimmed by 7 bases and the J gene end by 5 bases; junction bases not matched to a gene: 12. The CDR3 consists of 16 residues. CDR3 residues: CASTVGRGGGTGELFF. CDR3 DNA: TGTGCCAGCACCGTTGGACGGGGGGGAGGTACCGGGGAGCTGTTTTTT.

This clonotype has more than one count but fewer than ten. CDR3 region: CSAEGGEGEQFF. CDR3 DNA: TGCAGCGCCGAGGGAGGCGAGGGTGAGCAGTTCTTC. The J gene is TRBJ2-1, the V gene TRBV29-1, with D possibly matching TRBD2 (6 bases). V dropped 7 bases and J dropped 9 bases, with 16 bases sitting between them. Looked up from germline, CDR1 is SQVTM and CDR2 is ANQGSEA. The CDR3 is made up of 12 amino acids.

In this sample, this clonotype turned up a few times. The V and J genes are TRBV5-1 and TRBJ1-2; D is possibly TRBD1 (6 bases). The germline V gene has CDR1 SGHRS and CDR2 YFSETQ. V was cut by 0 bases and J by 4 bases, with 10 bases left in between. The CDR3 loop spans 14 amino acids. In DNA, the CDR3 is TGCGCCAGCAGCTTGGCAGGGGAAGGCTATGGCTACACCTTC. It specifies CASSLAGEGYGYTF.